A single TCR beta chain is shown here with its context. The assay was immunoSEQ multiplex PCR, and TCRdb's table has in-frame clones only and misses some. The sample includes 120,000 or so clones, approximately 85% of them seen just once. The time point here: blood 2 weeks post-SBRT. The treatment was: 15 Gy SBRT to primary tumor, nephrectomy 4 weeks later. Serial blood draws occurred at baseline and 2 and 4 weeks post-SBRT. The tumor was a clear cell renal cell carcinoma. The data were obtained in a study of radiation and T cells in renal cell carcinoma. Study context: Nephrectomy followed 15 Gy stereotactic body radiation by 4 weeks.

Unmatched junction bases numbered 10, after V lost 9 bases and J lost 8 bases. The CDR3 sequence is 13 residues long. Germline assignment: CDR1 LNHDA and CDR2 SQIVND (reference sequence). This TCR came from a man aged 50 or older with renal cell carcinoma. The source was blood, collected from a patient whose treatment included radiotherapy and nephrectomy. This chain links TRBV19 with TRBJ1-2; TRBD1 matches 9 bases. CDR3 sequence: CASDNRGRRGYTF. For the CDR3, the DNA is TGTGCCAGCGACAACAGGGGGCGCAGGGGCTACACCTTC.